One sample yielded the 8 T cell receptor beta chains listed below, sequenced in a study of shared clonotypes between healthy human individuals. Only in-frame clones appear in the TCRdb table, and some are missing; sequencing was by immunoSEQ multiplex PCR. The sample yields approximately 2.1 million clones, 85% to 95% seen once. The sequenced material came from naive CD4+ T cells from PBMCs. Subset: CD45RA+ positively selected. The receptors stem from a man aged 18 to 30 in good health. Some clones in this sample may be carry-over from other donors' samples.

This CDR3 reads CASSSSSVLTPDTQYF. The DNA for the CDR3 is TGTGCCAGCAGCTCCAGCTCCGTATTGACACCAGATACGCAGTATTTT. V is TRBV7-9 and J is TRBJ2-3; no clear D gene. Germline V gene lookup returns CDR1 SEHNR and CDR2 FQNEAQ (reference sequence). Trimming took 4 bases from V and 4 from J, leaving 18 bases between them. The CDR3 contains 16 residues.

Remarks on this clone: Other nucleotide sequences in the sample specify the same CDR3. CDR3 residues: CASSSGRSSYEQYF. DNA for the CDR3: TGTGCCAGCAGTTCAGGGCGAAGCTCCTACGAGCAGTACTTC. The rearrangement links TRBV5-4 to TRBJ2-7, with a tentative D call TRBD1 (5 bases). Trimming removed 5 bases from V and 0 bases from J, with 12 bases in between. Germline values: CDR1 SGHNT, CDR2 YYREEE (reference sequence). This CDR3 has 14 amino acids.

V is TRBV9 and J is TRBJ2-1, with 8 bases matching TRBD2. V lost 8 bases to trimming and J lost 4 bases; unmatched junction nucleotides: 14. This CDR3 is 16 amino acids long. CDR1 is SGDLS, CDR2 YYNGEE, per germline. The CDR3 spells CASTEGREALYNEQFF. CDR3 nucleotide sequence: TGTGCCAGTACCGAAGGGCGGGAGGCCTTGTACAATGAGCAGTTCTTC.

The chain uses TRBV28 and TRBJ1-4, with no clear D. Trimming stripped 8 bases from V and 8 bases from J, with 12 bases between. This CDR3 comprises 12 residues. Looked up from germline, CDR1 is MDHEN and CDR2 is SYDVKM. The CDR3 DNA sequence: TGTGCCAGCGGGAAGGGTTGGGAAAAACTGTTTTTT. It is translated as CASGKGWEKLFF.

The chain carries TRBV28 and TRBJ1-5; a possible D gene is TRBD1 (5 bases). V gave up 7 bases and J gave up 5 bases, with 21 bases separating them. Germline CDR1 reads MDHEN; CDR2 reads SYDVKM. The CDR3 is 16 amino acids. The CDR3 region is CASIFALRLGDQPQHF. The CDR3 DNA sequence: TGTGCCAGCATCTTTGCCCTCCGTTTGGGGGATCAGCCCCAGCATTTT.

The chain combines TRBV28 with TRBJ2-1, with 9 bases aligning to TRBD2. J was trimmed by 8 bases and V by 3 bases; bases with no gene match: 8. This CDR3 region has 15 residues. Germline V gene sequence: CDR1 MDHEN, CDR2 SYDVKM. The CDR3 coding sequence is TGTGCCAGCAGTTTGGTTAGCGGGAGAATCCATGAGCAGTTCTTC. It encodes CASSLVSGRIHEQFF.

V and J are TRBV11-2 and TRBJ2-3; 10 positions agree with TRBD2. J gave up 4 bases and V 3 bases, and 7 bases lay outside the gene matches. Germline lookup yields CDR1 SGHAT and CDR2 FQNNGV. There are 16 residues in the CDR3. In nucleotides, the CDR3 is TGTGCCAGCAGCTTCACGAGCGGGAGGGGGTCAGATACGCAGTATTTT. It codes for CASSFTSGRGSDTQYF.

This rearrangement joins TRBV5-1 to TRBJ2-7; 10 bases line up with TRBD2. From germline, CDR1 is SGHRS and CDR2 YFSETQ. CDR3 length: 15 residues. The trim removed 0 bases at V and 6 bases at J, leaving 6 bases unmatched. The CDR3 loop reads CASSLDPSGSLEQYF. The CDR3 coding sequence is TGCGCCAGCAGCTTGGATCCTAGCGGGAGTCTCGAGCAGTACTTC.